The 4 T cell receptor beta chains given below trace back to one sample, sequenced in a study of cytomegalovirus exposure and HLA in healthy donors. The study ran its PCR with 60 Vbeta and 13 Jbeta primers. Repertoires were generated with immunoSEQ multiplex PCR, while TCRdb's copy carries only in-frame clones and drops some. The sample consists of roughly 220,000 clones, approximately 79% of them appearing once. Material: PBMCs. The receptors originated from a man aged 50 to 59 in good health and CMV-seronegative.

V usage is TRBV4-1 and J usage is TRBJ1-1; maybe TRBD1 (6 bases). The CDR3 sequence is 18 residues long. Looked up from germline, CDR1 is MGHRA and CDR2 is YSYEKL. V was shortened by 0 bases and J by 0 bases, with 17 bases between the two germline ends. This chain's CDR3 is CASSQERTAKRVNTEAFF. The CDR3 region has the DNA TGCGCCAGCAGCCAAGAGCGGACAGCTAAAAGGGTGAACACTGAAGCTTTCTTT.

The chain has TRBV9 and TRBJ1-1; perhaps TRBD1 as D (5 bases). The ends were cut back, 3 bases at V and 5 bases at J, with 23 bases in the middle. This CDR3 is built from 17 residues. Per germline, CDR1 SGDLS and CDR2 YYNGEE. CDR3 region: CASSARGGEGQRTEAFF. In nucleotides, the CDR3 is TGTGCCAGCAGCGCCCGCGGGGGGGAGGGGCAGCGGACTGAAGCTTTCTTT.

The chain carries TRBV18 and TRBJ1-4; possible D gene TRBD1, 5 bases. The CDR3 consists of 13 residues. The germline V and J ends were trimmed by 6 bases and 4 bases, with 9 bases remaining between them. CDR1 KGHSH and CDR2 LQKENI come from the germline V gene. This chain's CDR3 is CASSPDSNEKLFF. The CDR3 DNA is TGTGCCAGCTCCCCTGACAGTAATGAAAAACTGTTTTTT.

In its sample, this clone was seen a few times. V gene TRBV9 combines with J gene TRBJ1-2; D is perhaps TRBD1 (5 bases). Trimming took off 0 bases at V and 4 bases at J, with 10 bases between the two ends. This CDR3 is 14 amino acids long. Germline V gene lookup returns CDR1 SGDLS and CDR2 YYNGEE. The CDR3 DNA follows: TGTGCCAGCAGCGTAGGAAGACAGAGCTATGGCTACACCTTC. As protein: CASSVGRQSYGYTF.